The clone carrying this TCR beta chain was seen only a few times. Its antigen is not identified. V was pared by 5 bases and J by 2 bases, with 13 bases between. CDR1 is SGHNT, CDR2 YENEEA, per germline. The CDR3 runs to 14 residues. The data were obtained in a study of cytomegalovirus exposure and HLA in healthy donors. TCRdb's table, derived via immunoSEQ multiplex PCR, lists solely in-frame clones and lacks some. This repertoire shows approximately 100,000 clones, over 75% found once; its top ten account for around 6%. Study findings and constraints: Despite most TCR sequences being rare, some public TCRs occurred in many donors.

This sequence was found in a young man in good health and CMV-seropositive. The sample consisted of PBMCs. J is TRBJ2-7 and V is TRBV11-3; possible D gene TRBD2, 5 bases. CDR3 sequence (DNA): TGTGCCAGCAGCCAGACTAACCACGCCTACGAGCAGTACTTC. Its translation: CASSQTNHAYEQYF.